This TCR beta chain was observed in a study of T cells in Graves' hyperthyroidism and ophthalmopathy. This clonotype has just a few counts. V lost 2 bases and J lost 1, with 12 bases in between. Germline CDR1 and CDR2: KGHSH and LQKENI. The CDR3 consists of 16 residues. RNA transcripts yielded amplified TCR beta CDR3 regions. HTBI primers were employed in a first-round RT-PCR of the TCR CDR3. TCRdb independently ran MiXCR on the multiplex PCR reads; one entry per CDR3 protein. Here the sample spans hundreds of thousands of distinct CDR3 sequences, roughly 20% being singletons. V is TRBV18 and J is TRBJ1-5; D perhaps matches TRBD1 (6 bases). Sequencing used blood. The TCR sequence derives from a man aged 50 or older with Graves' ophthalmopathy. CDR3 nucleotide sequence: TGTGCCAGCTCACCAAGGGGGGGCGCGAGCAATCAGCCCCAGCATTTT. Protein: CASSPRGGASNQPQHF.